This T cell receptor (beta chain) was retrieved from a study of blood T cell repertoires in COVID-19. On the study more broadly: The United States, Italy and Spain provided the acute and convalescent COVID-19 samples.

Germline CDR1 SNHLY, CDR2 FYNNEI. Trimming removed 5 bases from V and 0 bases from J, with 11 bases in between. CDR3 length equals 15 residues. Patients in Seattle were enrolled during active infection, then followed longitudinally. As handled by the study authors: Estimated nucleated cell counts came from reference gene primer amplification. Libraries were prepared by immunoSEQ multiplex PCR; TCRdb keeps only in-frame clonotypes and omits some of them. V, J and clone size are those of that table, while D and trimming were read from the DNA. Found here are some 140,000 clones, under 85% of them singletons; the top ten hold about 0.63%.

The sample taken for sequencing was peripheral blood. The TCR sequence derives from a man aged 55 to 69 with COVID-19, enrolled during active disease. The chain uses TRBV2 and TRBJ1-5, with TRBD1 as a possible D gene (6 bases). In DNA, the CDR3 is TGTGCCAGCAGTACCGACAGGCATAGCAATCAGCCCCAGCATTTT. This sequence encodes CASSTDRHSNQPQHF.